Presented here are 9 T cell receptor beta chains from one specimen sequenced in a study of shared clonotypes between healthy human individuals. The naive CD8 fraction comprised CD45RO-negative cells positively selected for CCR7 and excluded terminally differentiated effector memory CD45RA+ cells. Measured with immunoSEQ multiplex PCR; TCRdb has only the in-frame clones, and not every one. The table lists roughly 2.1 million clones, just over 90% of them singletons. Sequencing used naive CD8+ T cells from PBMCs. The source is a man aged 18-30 years in good health. Some clones in this sample may be carry-over from other donors' samples.

The chain combines TRBV7-3 with TRBJ2-7, with no clear D. With 0 bases removed from V and 0 bases from J, the gap between germline ends came to 9 bases. This CDR3 is built from 15 residues. Germline CDR1 reads SGHTA; CDR2 reads FQGTGA. The CDR3 spells CASSLTMVSSYEQYF. DNA for the CDR3: TGTGCCAGCAGCTTAACGATGGTTAGCTCCTACGAGCAGTACTTC.

Regarding this clone: Other DNA sequences of this sample code for an identical CDR3. The rearrangement links TRBV11-3 to TRBJ2-7, with a tentative D call TRBD1 (6 bases). This CDR3 has 13 residues. Germline CDR1 and CDR2: SGHNT and YENEEA. Trimming cost V 5 bases and J 1 base, with 9 bases left between them. This CDR3 reads CASSLDRSYEQYF. The CDR3 region has the DNA TGTGCCAGCAGCCTGGACAGATCCTACGAGCAGTACTTC.

The rearrangement links TRBV4-1 to TRBJ1-1, with TRBD1 matching 10 bases. Germline V gene data show CDR1 as MGHRA and CDR2 as YSYEKL. This CDR3 has 15 residues. With 2 bases clipped from V and 5 bases from J, the junction kept 5 bases outside the gene matches. In nucleotides, the CDR3 is TGCGCCAGCAGCCAACGACAGGGGGCGCAAACTGAAGCTTTCTTT. It yields the protein CASSQRQGAQTEAFF.

This chain uses TRBV7-8 with TRBJ2-2; 14 nucleotides agree with TRBD2. Per germline, CDR1 SGHVS and CDR2 FQNEAQ. The CDR3 has 16 residues. V was pared by 4 bases and J by 8 bases, with 6 bases of the junction left unmatched. The CDR3 spells CASSSRLAGGPGELFF. CDR3 bases: TGTGCCAGCAGCTCTCGACTAGCGGGAGGGCCGGGGGAGCTGTTTTTT.

V is TRBV2 and J is TRBJ1-1; 10 positions agree with TRBD1. CDR3 length: 14 amino acids. Per the germline V gene, CDR1 is SNHLY and CDR2 is FYNNEI. The V gene end was trimmed by 6 bases and the J gene end by 4 bases; junction bases not matched to a gene: 5. CDR3 in amino acids: CASRLTGGFTEAFF. The CDR3, as DNA: TGTGCCAGCAGGCTGACAGGGGGCTTCACTGAAGCTTTCTTT.

The chain is built from TRBV4-3 and TRBJ2-2, with D tentatively TRBD1 (6 bases). V lost 0 bases, J lost 7 bases, and 24 bases lay in between. From germline, CDR1 is LGHNA and CDR2 YSLEER. The CDR3 spans 19 residues. The CDR3 spells CASSQDRGIGRGPLGELFF. CDR3 bases: TGCGCCAGCAGCCAAGATCGGGGAATAGGCAGGGGCCCGCTCGGGGAGCTGTTTTTT.

V usage is TRBV28 and J usage is TRBJ2-3, with unresolved D. The CDR3 spans 13 residues. Looked up from germline, CDR1 is MDHEN and CDR2 is SYDVKM. Between the trimmed V and J ends, which lost 1 base and 5 bases, there was a span of 7 bases. CDR3: CASSLFPLDTQYF. The CDR3 bases are TGTGCCAGCAGTTTATTCCCTCTAGATACGCAGTATTTT.

This clone has a single count. This rearrangement joins TRBV4-2 to TRBJ2-7; D gene unclear. The CDR3 loop spans 15 amino acids. CDR1 and CDR2 (germline): LGHNA, YNFKEQ. Trimming pared 0 bases from V and 0 bases from J, leaving 9 bases between. CDR3 coding DNA: TGTGCCAGCAGCCAAGAGCGGTCCGACTCCTACGAGCAGTACTTC. It yields the protein CASSQERSDSYEQYF.

The CDR3 loop reads CASSPGTGASYGYTF. The CDR3, as DNA: TGTGCCAGCAGCCCGGGGACAGGGGCCTCCTATGGCTACACCTTC. V gene TRBV9 combines with J gene TRBJ1-2, with 10 bases aligning to TRBD1. This CDR3 is built from 15 residues. Germline assignment: CDR1 SGDLS and CDR2 YYNGEE. V lost 4 bases to trimming and J lost 4 bases; unmatched junction nucleotides: 7. Based on the CDR3 plus reference TRBV9 and TRBJ1-2, the full variable domain is DSGVTQTPKHLITATGQRVTLRCSPRSGDLSVYWYQQSLDQGLQFLIQYYNGEERAKGNILERFSAQQFPDLHSELNLSSLELGDSALYFCASSPGTGASYGYTFGSGTRLTVV.